What follows are 6 T cell receptor beta chains derived from one specimen sequenced in a study of T cells in Graves' hyperthyroidism and ophthalmopathy. Regions amplified from RNA transcripts were the TCR beta CDR3 regions. During a first-round RT-PCR of the TCR CDR3, the HTBI primer set was used. MiXCR, applied by TCRdb to the multiplex PCR reads, yields one record per CDR3 protein. The sample includes approximately 300,000 distinct CDR3 sequences, approximately 15% of them seen just once. Sequencing was carried out using blood. These receptors were collected from a woman aged 55-69 years with Graves' ophthalmopathy.

This clonotype was detected only a few times. DNA of the CDR3: TGTGCCAGCAGTTACTGGCAGGGGGCGAGAGCTAATGAAAAACTGTTTTTT. Its translation is CASSYWQGARANEKLFF. The V gene is TRBV6-5, the J gene TRBJ1-4; TRBD1 agrees at 8 bases. V trimming: 1 base; J trimming: 3 bases; junction bases outside the gene matches: 7. CDR1 MNHEY and CDR2 SVGAGI come from the germline V gene. The CDR3 has 17 residues.

This clonotype was counted between two and nine times. The chain employs TRBV9 and TRBJ1-2; weak D call: TRBD1 (6 bases). Deletions cut 2 bases from V and 8 bases from J, with 13 bases between. The CDR3 is 13 residues long. CDR1 and CDR2 (germline): SGDLS, YYNGEE. In DNA, the CDR3 is TGTGCCAGCAGCGTCCCGACAGGCGGGGGCTACACCTTC. This translates into CASSVPTGGGYTF.

This clonotype appeared many times. The gene calls are TRBV7-2 and TRBJ1-5; D possibly corresponds to TRBD1 (5 bases). The CDR3 is 13 amino acids. Trimming left V 5 bases short and J 5 bases short, with 10 bases between. Germline V CDR1 and CDR2: SGHTA, FQGNSA. CDR3 sequence (DNA): TGTGCCAGCAGCGTGGGGGTAGATCAGCCCCAGCATTTT. Its translation: CASSVGVDQPQHF.

This clonotype occurred many times. The rearrangement uses TRBV20-1 and TRBJ2-7, with a weak D call TRBD1 (5 bases). The V and J ends lost 5 bases and 5 bases respectively, with 16 bases between them. The CDR3 is made up of 13 amino acids. The germline CDR1 and CDR2 sequences are DFQATT and SNEGSKA (reference sequence). CDR3 in amino acids: CSASSDNRNEQYF. The CDR3 DNA sequence: TGCAGTGCTTCTTCGGACAATCGGAACGAGCAGTACTTC.

In its sample, this clonotype was seen many times. V and J are TRBV29-1 and TRBJ1-2; possibly TRBD1 for D (5 bases). The germline V and J ends were trimmed by 3 bases and 7 bases, with 12 bases remaining between them. The length of the CDR3 is 12 residues. Germline-derived CDR1 and CDR2 are SQVTM and ANQGSEA. The CDR3 DNA follows: TGCAGCGTTGACGGGGCAGGGACTGGCTACACCTTC. Its translation is CSVDGAGTGYTF.

This clonotype was detected many times. This chain joins TRBV28 and TRBJ2-7; 7 bases line up with TRBD2. CDR1 and CDR2 from the germline V gene are MDHEN and SYDVKM. The CDR3 is made up of 14 amino acids. J lost 3 bases, V lost 2 bases, and 4 bases had no gene match. The CDR3 bases are TGTGCCAGCAGTTTACTAGCGGCCAACTACGAGCAGTACTTC. This codes for CASSLLAANYEQYF. Based on the CDR3 plus reference TRBV28 and TRBJ2-7, the full variable domain is DVKVTQSSRYLVKRTGEKVFLECVQDMDHENMFWYRQDPGLGLRLIYFSYDVKMKEKGDIPEGYSVSREKKERFSLILESASTNQTSMYLCASSLLAANYEQYFGPGTRLTVT.